This record looks at one T cell receptor (beta chain) sequence and its context. Produced via immunoSEQ multiplex PCR; TCRdb's table is partial and in-frame only. The sample shows about 160,000 clones, approximately 85% of them seen only once. The data are from a study of blood T cell repertoires in COVID-19. V was pared by 4 bases and J by 12 bases, with 18 bases between. In germline, CDR1 is GTSNPN, CDR2 SVGIG (reference sequence). The CDR3 loop spans 12 amino acids. Seattle patients were enrolled during active infection and followed longitudinally. This chain connects TRBV30 to TRBJ1-2, with a possible D match to TRBD1 (5 bases). Sequenced input: peripheral blood. This receptor was identified in a woman in her forties or fifties with COVID-19, enrolled during active disease. Here the CDR3 reads CAWTTPGRVDTF. The CDR3 DNA is TGTGCCTGGACCACCCCAGGCAGGGTTGACACCTTC.